This T cell receptor (beta chain) was observed in a study of cytomegalovirus exposure and HLA in healthy donors. This clone has more than one count but fewer than ten. Antigen unknown. The CDR3 totals 14 residues. Deletions cut 2 bases from V and 4 bases from J, with 11 bases between. Per the germline V gene, CDR1 is GTSNPN and CDR2 is SVGIG (reference sequence). Study-level findings and limits: Across donors, presence/absence analyses took sequencing depth to be roughly uniform. A reported reduction in N-insertions relative to the approximately 640-donor mean was seen in an Asian-associated ancestry cluster in a later analysis. For most subjects, TCR beta sequences were reported to predict HLA-A and HLA-B alleles with accuracy.

Though nominally healthy at sampling, donors likely had unrecorded immune exposures. Both 60 Vbeta primers and 13 Jbeta primers went into the PCR. Measured with immunoSEQ multiplex PCR; TCRdb has only the in-frame clones, and not every one. The sample shows 100,000 to 150,000 clones, 8.5% to 10% of them seen only once. This sequence joins TRBV30 and TRBJ2-2; weak D call: TRBD2 (5 bases). Specimen: PBMCs. The receptor was isolated from a middle-aged man in good health and CMV-seronegative. The CDR3, as DNA: TGTGCCTGGAGTCCCGGACGGGGCACCGGGGAGCTGTTTTTT. Residues: CAWSPGRGTGELFF.